The 4 T cell receptor beta chains in this list originate from one sample, sequenced in a study of T-cell memory formation after mild COVID-19. TCRdb processed the 5' RACE reads anew with MiXCR; each CDR3 protein has one entry. This table has about 50,000 distinct CDR3 sequences, 9.3% appearing once. The sample was PBMCs or a T cell subset sorted from them (not recorded which). These TCRs come from an adult woman who had mild COVID-19 (a few samples of this study predate the infection). Cell type and time point are not known.

The chain uses TRBV4-2 and TRBJ2-7, with D perhaps TRBD2 (6 bases). The germline gives CDR1 LGHNA, CDR2 YNFKEQ. The CDR3 extends over 15 amino acids. The ends were cut back, 4 bases at V and 2 bases at J, with 15 bases in the middle. The CDR3 DNA sequence: TGTGCCAGCAGCCCCGGGACTGGGGACCCCTACGAGCAGTACTTC. Encoded protein: CASSPGTGDPYEQYF.

The V gene is TRBV12-3 or TRBV12-4, the J gene TRBJ1-1; 8 bases align to TRBD1. The V and J ends lost 7 bases and 1 base, in that order; junction bases with no gene match: 5. This CDR3 is built from 14 residues. The CDR3 DNA reads as TGTGCCAGCAACTCCGGACAGGGGAACACTGAAGCTTTCTTT. Translating it yields CASNSGQGNTEAFF.

This clonotype was picked up many times. The chain employs TRBV5-1 and TRBJ1-1; D is perhaps TRBD1 (6 bases). The CDR3 loop spans 14 amino acids. CDR1 and CDR2 (germline): SGHRS, YFSETQ. V shed 5 bases and J shed 5 bases, with 16 bases lying between them. The CDR3 spells CASSWSGGQTEAFF. Here the CDR3 DNA reads TGCGCCAGCAGTTGGTCCGGGGGGCAAACTGAAGCTTTCTTT.

This clonotype was seen many times. The gene calls are TRBV5-6 and TRBJ2-5; TRBD1 agrees at 7 bases. This CDR3 is 15 amino acids long. Germline V gene lookup returns CDR1 SGHDT and CDR2 YYEEEE. After removal of 4 bases from V and 0 bases from J, the junction contained 6 bases not matched to a gene. CDR3 sequence: CASSATTGDQETQYF. In nucleotides, the CDR3 is TGTGCCAGCAGCGCAACCACAGGGGACCAAGAGACCCAGTACTTC. The full variable domain, its missing parts supplied by reference TRBV5-6 and TRBJ2-5, is DAGVTQSPTHLIKTRGQQVTLRCSPKSGHDTVSWYQQALGQGPQFIFQYYEEEERQRGNFPDRFSGHQFPNYSSELNVNALLLGDSALYLCASSATTGDQETQYFGPGTRLLVL.